This T cell receptor beta chain comes out of a study of siplizumab effects on memory and regulatory T cells. The data were produced by immunoSEQ multiplex PCR, yet TCRdb's version contains in-frame clones alone and is incomplete. This table has 90,000 to 95,000 clones, around 95% appearing once. Unstimulated TEMRA, naive, memory and effector memory subsets were sequenced in a few donor pairs. J gave up 4 bases and V 3 bases, and 6 bases lay outside the gene matches. The CDR3 contains 15 residues. Germline V gene lookup returns CDR1 SGHTA and CDR2 FQGTGA. The specimen was naive CD4+ T cells sorted from blood. The receptor was derived from a human donor in good health. V usage is TRBV7-3 and J usage is TRBJ2-5; TRBD2 matches 9 bases. Written as DNA, the CDR3 is TGTGCCAGCAGCTTCGGGACTAGCATGGGAGAGACCCAGTACTTC. This encodes CASSFGTSMGETQYF.